One T cell receptor beta chain is described in this entry. This clone occurred once. The target of this receptor is not known. Per-base quality was not reported, and no clone a single base away is much larger than it. The library was prepared using the immunoSEQ multiplex PCR assay. A mixture of 60 forward primers for TCR Vbeta segments and 13 reverse primers for TCR Jbeta segments was used in the multiplex PCR. The CDR3 region of rearranged TCR beta genes was amplified from genomic DNA with a multiplex PCR assay. On the Illumina HiSeq System, the amplified TCR beta libraries were sequenced as 87-base-pair reads. Concerning the study's data processing: In a later analysis, 77 million or so unique TCR beta chains were counted across the roughly 700 repertoires, and around 11 million of these chains were shared by at least two donors. A nearest-neighbor algorithm error-corrected the raw reads and collapsed the reads into unique sequences, merging closely related sequences to remove PCR and sequencing errors. CDR3 sequences were aligned to IMGT reference sequences to assign V, D and J gene segments. Each retained sequence needed at least a six-nucleotide match to both a V gene segment and a J gene segment. A rearrangement counted as productive if the CDR3 had no stop codons and remained in frame with V and J, and every other rearrangement counted as non-productive. Following IMGT convention, CDR3 was defined as the stretch from the second conserved V-encoded cysteine to the conserved J-encoded phenylalanine. The earlier analysis of about 610 of the donors excluded any sequence lacking an unambiguous match to a single V gene segment. In an earlier analysis of approximately 550 of the donors, V segments were called functional above 56.7% productive rearrangements and were called segregating when the between-donor standard deviation exceeded 5%. A statistical classification framework was built to diagnose cytomegalovirus status from the catalog of TCR beta chain sequences. In a later analysis, V and J genes were assigned by comparing TCR nucleotide sequences against IMGT/GENE-DB human TR gene sequences. The TCRdist pipeline was used in a later analysis to assign CDR3 sequences and most-parsimonious VDJ recombination scenarios. In a later analysis, each TCR beta chain was defined by its CDR3 amino acid sequence together with its V-gene family, and reads lacking a unique V-gene family were excluded. In a later analysis, around 600 highly shared, low-generation-probability nucleotide sequences were removed to address suspected cross-contamination and a sequencing artifact. A later analysis calculated a clonal expansion index for each public chain from normalized within-repertoire ranks of inferred template counts. In a later analysis, generation probabilities were computed using a VDJ recombination model fitted to out-of-frame rearrangements, and the results were checked against IGoR. In a later analysis, hypergeometric tests were used to score TCR-TCR, TCR-HLA and TCR-CMV co-occurrence, with a repertoire-size bias correction applied to TCR pairs. A later analysis estimated false discovery rates by permuting HLA or CMV assignments 20 times. In a later analysis, co-occurring TCRs were grouped using DBSCAN, with TCRdist sequence similarity added in when clustering inside HLA-allele-positive subsets. Co-occurrence clustering excluded repertoires with fewer than 30,000 or more than 120,000 public chains, plus five with anomalous nucleotide sharing. In its TCRdb copy, this immuneACCESS table keeps in-frame sequences only and misses some clones. Where compared with another copy, unresolved V genes explain less than half of these, and the others have no known cause. For V, J and clone size, that table is used; D and trimming come from the DNA. For this sample there are about 38,000 clones; 70% to 90% appear just once. Roughly an eighth of the sample is in the top ten clones.

The sample originates from a study of cytomegalovirus exposure and HLA in healthy donors (dated 2017 in TCRdb). Background for the entire study: According to an earlier analysis of 587 of the donors, roughly 180 million T cells yielded over 90 million unique TCR beta sequences and more than 250 Gb of sequence data. About 330 gigabases of sequencing data and approximately 92 million unique TCR sequences made up an early release that covered about 640 HLA-typed donors. Of the roughly 420 genotyped donors, roughly 80% were placed in the genetic ancestry cluster associated with self-reported Caucasian donors. The study aimed to test whether cataloging public T cell receptors could reveal signatures of past pathogen exposure. The study profiled the T cell repertoires of more than 500 subjects by immunosequencing and related them to cytomegalovirus serostatus. Along with the roughly 670-subject first cohort, a separate validation cohort of approximately 110 different subjects was used. To predict cytomegalovirus infection status, the study brought together high-throughput TCR immunosequencing, statistical association of individual TCRs with disease status, and machine learning. A later analysis re-examined previously published TCR beta repertoires from more than 650 donors and added high-resolution HLA genotyping to investigate patterns of TCR occurrence. The later analysis used no new phenotypic data to find candidate immune exposures, relying instead on TCR beta sequences and their occurrence across donors. An earlier analysis of approximately 580 of the donors used high-throughput TCR beta sequencing to judge whether each TCR beta V gene segment behaved as functional or pseudogenic. Donor age, sex, ethnicity and CMV serostatus were compiled together with the repertoire data. A later genetic analysis took genome-wide SNP genotypes for about 55% of the roughly 670 donors and used that subset as a discovery cohort. All discovery cohort repertoires had been generated using a single sequencing platform. Class I and class II HLA loci were covered by the typing at four-digit resolution. The number of typed donors differed by locus: roughly 620-640 for A, B, C, DRB1 and DQB1; 522 for DQA1; some 610 for DPA1; and some 430 for DPB1. Because of strong linkage in the cohort, roughly five DR-DQ haplotypes were treated as single units for association and clustering. Across about 370 genotyped donors of the cohort, an average of approximately 200,000 unique TCR beta nucleotide sequences per donor were sequenced, and roughly 17% of those sequences were non-productive. Overall study results and their limits: Sequencing depth was assumed to be roughly uniform across donors in the presence/absence analyses, though that assumption may not hold. CMV serostatus was the only immune exposure information available for the cohort. Some IMGT-functional V segments, including TRBV6-2 and TRBV6-3, could not be distinguished by the 87-base-pair reads and were therefore excluded. In an earlier analysis of about 600 of the donors, most TCR beta V segments appeared in productive rearrangements about 90% or about 30% of the time, broadly matching IMGT annotations. Across donors, most TCR sequences were observed very rarely, whereas some public TCRs were present in many individuals. The authors suggested that the approach could potentially be extended to other disease states and immunological phenotypes. In a later analysis, TCR association rates were found to vary across HLA loci, with the most associated TCRs seen for DRB1 alleles and the fewest for HLA-C alleles. A cluster of highly shared sequence variants was judged likely to be a technical artifact of the sequencing pipeline. The earlier analysis of 587 of the donors excluded 15 to 20 rarely observed V segments, including chromosome 9 orphons, because counts were too low. When HLA alleles, especially DR and DQ, strongly co-occurred, TCR associations were difficult to assign to individual alleles. Because some donors lacked HLA typing at each locus, the association tests relied only on the typed subset. At a false discovery rate of 0.05, a later analysis linked fewer than 20,000 TCR beta sequences to specific HLA alleles. A later analysis found that most CMV-associated TCR beta chains appeared HLA-restricted, with HLA associations seemingly driven largely by CMV exposure. Correlated functional status among segregating V segments might reflect linkage disequilibrium, but an unknown experimental factor could not be ruled out. In vitro tests confirmed that three of the cytomegalovirus-associated TCR beta chains recognize cytomegalovirus antigens. A further reported finding was that TCR beta sequences accurately predicted the HLA-A and HLA-B alleles for most subjects in the first cohort. The study gave a list of 150 to 200 TCR beta chains associated with cytomegalovirus. A later genetic analysis reported fewer N-insertions in productive TCRs among donors in an Asian-associated ancestry cluster than the roughly 670-donor mean. This cohort had only TCR beta chains sequenced, and the lack of alpha or paired-chain data limited which features could be detected. Several of the top co-occurrence clusters appeared to be linked to parvovirus B19, influenza, CMV and Epstein-Barr virus, according to a later analysis. A later genetic analysis associated a missense DCLRE1C variant with V-gene and J-gene trimming of TCR beta chains, and an independent cohort replicated the association. In a later analysis, HLA-associated TCR beta chains showed more clonal expansion and lower generation probabilities than non-associated chains that were equally common. The classifier was reported to diagnose cytomegalovirus status with high specificity and sensitivity in both the original cohort and the validation cohort.

According to the germline V gene, CDR1 reads SGHVS and CDR2 reads FQNEAQ. The V end loses 5 bases and the J end loses 0 bases, and a stretch of 6 bases separates them. The CDR3 measures 13 amino acids from cysteine to phenylalanine. Only the CDR3 portion is preserved as DNA: 39 bases, with reading frame beginning at the first base. In total, over 600 healthy bone marrow donors made up the cohort. All cohort members were sampled while nominally healthy, although unrecorded immune exposures were likely present. The donor tested CMV seropositive, placing the donor among the 289 seropositive members of the cohort. Each donor provided a peripheral blood sample, and peripheral blood mononuclear cells were used for TCR beta sequencing. Genomic DNA was extracted from the blood cell samples with the Qiagen DNeasy Blood Extraction Kit.

The chain links TRBV7-8 with TRBJ2-3; a weak D assignment points to TRBD1 (5 bases agree). The material sequenced was PBMCs. The TCR sequence derives from a woman aged 40 to 50 in good health and CMV-seropositive. The base sequence is TGTGCCAGCAGCCCAGGGAGCACAGATACGCAGTATTTT. Its protein is CASSPGSTDTQYF.